The 8 T cell receptor beta chains below come from one sample, sequenced in a study of CD8 T cells in Susac syndrome. RNA was extracted with the RNeasy kit, and a quantity of 0.5 to 1 ug was reverse transcribed using random hexamers. TCRdb processed the immunoSEQ multiplex PCR reads anew with MiXCR; each CDR3 protein has one entry. The table records 250,000 to 300,000 distinct CDR3 sequences, around nine tenths of them present only once. Material: CD8+ T cells from PBMCs. These TCRs come from a human donor with multiple sclerosis.

V and J are TRBV29-1 and TRBJ1-2; no reliable D call. This CDR3 has 14 amino acids. V lost 3 bases and J 2 bases, leaving 13 bases between the germline ends. Germline-derived CDR1 and CDR2 are SQVTM and ANQGSEA. In DNA, the CDR3 is TGCAGCGTTGACCGGGGAGCGTGGAACTATGGCTACACCTTC. Its translation is CSVDRGAWNYGYTF. The full variable domain, completed using reference TRBV29-1 and TRBJ1-2, is SAVISQKPSRDICQRGTSLTIQCQVDSQVTMMFWYRQQPGQSLTLIATANQGSEATYESGFVIDKFPISRPNLTFSTLTVSNMSPEDSSIYLCSVDRGAWNYGYTFGSGTRLTVV.

The rearrangement links TRBV18 to TRBJ2-2; TRBD2 is a possible D gene (5 bases). The germline CDR1 and CDR2 sequences are KGHSH and LQKENI. The CDR3 loop spans 14 amino acids. V lost 3 bases and J lost 6, with 11 bases in between. The CDR3 is CASSPWRLAGELFF. The CDR3 nucleotides are TGTGCCAGCTCACCGTGGAGGTTGGCCGGGGAGCTGTTTTTT.

This clonotype was seen once. The rearrangement uses TRBV7-8 and TRBJ2-3, with 10 bases lining up with TRBD1. Germline CDR1 is SGHVS and CDR2 is FQNEAQ. Losses at the gene ends were 3 bases for V and 6 bases for J; bases not matched to a gene: 9. The CDR3 totals 16 residues. CDR3 protein: CASSFETGGEADTQYF. The CDR3 region has the DNA TGTGCCAGCAGCTTCGAGACAGGGGGCGAGGCGGATACGCAGTATTTT.

This chain uses TRBV30 with TRBJ2-7; TRBD2 might be the D (5 bases). Germline lookup yields CDR1 GTSNPN and CDR2 SVGIG (reference sequence). This CDR3 region has 12 residues. The V end was cut by 2 bases, the J end by 5 bases, with 10 bases between. The DNA of the CDR3 is TGTGCCTGGAGTTCGGGGTTCAACGAGCAGTACTTC. Translation gives CAWSSGFNEQYF.

The chain couples TRBV6-6 to TRBJ1-2, with D perhaps TRBD1 (5 bases). Germline-derived CDR1 and CDR2 are MNHNY and SVGAGI (reference sequence). This CDR3 spans 14 amino acids. V dropped 2 bases and J dropped 6 bases, with 13 bases sitting between them. CDR3 loop: CASSYTNIGDGYTF. In DNA form, the CDR3 reads TGTGCCAGCAGTTACACAAATATAGGGGATGGCTACACCTTC.

The V and J genes are TRBV20-1 and TRBJ2-1; 7 bases are shared with TRBD1. This CDR3 has 16 amino acids. The germline V gene encodes CDR1 DFQATT and CDR2 SNEGSKA (reference sequence). V gave up 0 bases and J gave up 0 bases; unmatched junction bases: 5. The CDR3 is CSARDRDSFSYNEQFF. For the CDR3, the DNA is TGCAGTGCTAGAGATAGGGACAGCTTCTCCTACAATGAGCAGTTCTTC.

V gene TRBV29-1 combines with J gene TRBJ2-2; 10 bases fit TRBD2. This CDR3 is built from 13 residues. Trimming cost V 7 bases and J 6 bases; bases outside gene matches: 5. Germline CDR1 SQVTM, CDR2 ANQGSEA. The CDR3 region is CSAPSGSPGELFF. CDR3 sequence (DNA): TGCAGCGCCCCTAGCGGGAGTCCCGGGGAGCTGTTTTTT.

The rearrangement joins TRBV2 to TRBJ1-6; 9 bases are a match to TRBD1. V trimming: 7 bases; J trimming: 6 bases; junction bases outside the gene matches: 7. This CDR3 is built from 15 residues. The germline V gene has CDR1 SNHLY and CDR2 FYNNEI. The CDR3 reads CASIWTGESNSPLHF. The CDR3 coding sequence is TGTGCCAGCATTTGGACAGGGGAAAGTAATTCACCCCTCCACTTT.